This paragraph covers one T cell receptor beta chain sequence. The data are from a study of shared clonotypes between healthy human individuals. Repertoires were generated with immunoSEQ multiplex PCR, while TCRdb's copy carries only in-frame clones and drops some. The repertoire holds 700,000 or so clones, with about 78% as singletons. The CDR3 is 14 amino acids. The V segment lost 5 bases and the J segment 2 bases; nucleotides outside the gene matches: 6. Germline CDR1 reads LNHDA; CDR2 reads SQIVND (reference sequence). The source of this sequence is a woman aged 30 to 39 in good health. The V and J genes are TRBV19 and TRBJ2-7; the match to TRBD1 covers 7 bases. The sequenced sample consisted of memory CD4+ T cells sorted from blood. Subset: CD45RA-negative fraction. The CDR3 DNA follows: TGTGCCAGTAGTTTGACAGGGAAGACCTACGAGCAGTACTTC. Translating it yields CASSLTGKTYEQYF.